A single sample gave rise to the 13 T cell receptor beta chains below, sequenced in a study of blood T cell repertoires in COVID-19. Here immunoSEQ multiplex PCR was the method, and the copy in TCRdb shows in-frame clones only, minus some. The data contain some 190,000 clones, 80% to 90% of them seen just once; the ten biggest clones take up more than 2.5%. Material for sequencing was peripheral blood. These receptors came from a man between 60 and 75 years old with acute or convalescent COVID-19.

In its sample, this clone was seen a few times. The chain recombines TRBV19 with TRBJ1-4; D is unclear. CDR3 length: 15 residues. Germline lookup yields CDR1 LNHDA and CDR2 SQIVND (reference sequence). Trimming took off 3 bases at V and 7 bases at J, with 15 bases between the two ends. The CDR3 reads CASSIRAGFSEKLFF. DNA for the CDR3: TGTGCCAGTAGTATCCGTGCGGGCTTCAGTGAAAAACTGTTTTTT.

The gene calls are TRBV12-3 or TRBV12-4 and TRBJ1-1; a weak D match, TRBD1 (5 bases). The length of the CDR3 is 12 residues. V lost 3 bases, J lost 8 bases, and 10 bases lay in between. The DNA of the CDR3 is TGTGCCAGCAGTTTGGACAACCTGGAAGCTTTCTTT. Amino acid sequence: CASSLDNLEAFF.

The rearrangement links TRBV27 to TRBJ2-5, with 14 bases that match TRBD2. Germline trimming cut 6 bases from V and 4 bases from J; bases unmatched to any gene: 7. The CDR3 is made up of 16 amino acids. Germline V gives CDR1 MNHEY, CDR2 SMNVEV (reference sequence). CDR3 residues: CASSPGLAGARETQYF. CDR3 nucleotide sequence: TGTGCCAGCAGCCCGGGACTAGCGGGAGCTCGAGAGACCCAGTACTTC.

DNA of the CDR3: TGTGCCAGCAGTGTGGAGGGGAAGGCTAACTATGGCTACACCTTC. Protein product: CASSVEGKANYGYTF. The chain joins TRBV28 to TRBJ1-2; D might be TRBD1 (5 bases). CDR3 length: 15 amino acids. From germline, CDR1 is MDHEN and CDR2 SYDVKM. V lost 5 bases to trimming and J lost 0 bases, with 13 bases between them.

The V and J genes are TRBV19 and TRBJ1-6, with no clear D. In germline, CDR1 is LNHDA, CDR2 SQIVND (reference sequence). Trimming took 9 bases from V and 7 from J, leaving 13 bases between them. The CDR3 is 13 residues long. Written as DNA, the CDR3 is TGTGCCAGCCTGCCGGGAGGAAATTCACCCCTCCACTTT. Translation: CASLPGGNSPLHF.

This chain links TRBV10-3 with TRBJ1-5; 11 nucleotides line up with TRBD1. Looked up from germline, CDR1 is ENHRY and CDR2 is SYGVKD. V lost 10 bases and J lost 7; bases outside the gene matches: 9. The CDR3 is made up of 14 amino acids. CDR3: CATTPGTGGQPQHF. The CDR3 nucleotides are TGTGCCACCACGCCCGGGACAGGGGGACAGCCCCAGCATTTT.

The gene calls are TRBV27 and TRBJ1-5; D is unresolved. The CDR3 totals 13 residues. Germline CDR1 is MNHEY and CDR2 is SMNVEV (reference sequence). V shed 5 bases and J shed 3 bases, with 8 bases lying between them. This CDR3 is CASSPSPNQPQHF. The CDR3, as DNA: TGTGCCAGCAGTCCCAGTCCCAATCAGCCCCAGCATTTT.

This clone was found a few times. This sequence joins TRBV4-2 and TRBJ2-4, with 13 bases lining up with TRBD2. The ends lost 0 bases at V and 1 base at J; junction bases unmatched: 12. CDR1 and CDR2 (germline): LGHNA, YNFKEQ. CDR3 length: 21 residues. The CDR3 DNA reads as TGTGCCAGCAGCCAAGATTTGACTAGCGGGAGGTTAGGAGAGGCCAAAAACATTCAGTACTTC. Translation: CASSQDLTSGRLGEAKNIQYF.

J is TRBJ2-7 and V is TRBV7-3; TRBD1 aligns across 11 bases. V shed 5 bases and J 0 bases; nucleotides not matched to a gene: 3. The germline V gene has CDR1 SGHTA and CDR2 FQGTGA. There are 15 residues in the CDR3. CDR3 sequence reads: CASSPGTGGSYEQYF. The CDR3 DNA is TGTGCCAGCAGCCCAGGGACAGGGGGCTCCTACGAGCAGTACTTC.

This chain connects TRBV5-1 to TRBJ2-2, with 8 bases aligning to TRBD1. The V gene's germline CDR1 is SGHRS and CDR2 YFSETQ. The V segment lost 4 bases and the J segment 8 bases; nucleotides outside the gene matches: 10. CDR3 length: 15 residues. The chain's CDR3 is CASSNPYRGSGELFF. In nucleotides, the CDR3 is TGCGCCAGCAGCAACCCATACAGGGGGTCGGGGGAGCTGTTTTTT.

This sequence joins TRBV3-1 (or the pseudogene TRBV3-2) and TRBJ2-3; TRBD1 is a possible D gene (5 bases). The CDR3 totals 13 residues. Looked up from germline, CDR1 is LGHDT and CDR2 is YNNKEL (reference sequence). V dropped 3 bases and J dropped 2 bases, with 6 bases sitting between them. The CDR3 nucleotides are TGTGCCAGCAGCCACAGGGCCACAGATACGCAGTATTTT. It is translated as CASSHRATDTQYF.

The table lists this clone with a count of one. J is TRBJ1-2 and V is TRBV28, with D possibly TRBD1 on 6 matching bases. Germline assignment: CDR1 MDHEN and CDR2 SYDVKM. Trimming removed 6 bases from V and 4 bases from J, with 12 bases in between. This CDR3 spans 13 amino acids. CDR3 DNA sequence: TGTGCCAGCAGGACCGGGACACCCTATGGCTACACCTTC. Translating gives CASRTGTPYGYTF.

The chain employs TRBV6-5 and TRBJ2-1; the match to TRBD2 covers 10 bases. Germline loops: CDR1 MNHEY, CDR2 SVGAGI. CDR3 length: 15 amino acids. V lost 9 bases, J lost 6 bases, and 11 bases stayed unmatched. The CDR3 protein is CASQPGLAFINEQFF. In DNA form, the CDR3 reads TGTGCCAGTCAACCGGGACTAGCGTTTATCAATGAGCAGTTCTTC.